The clone carrying this T cell receptor beta chain was recorded a few times. Its specificity is not known. This sample was taken from a study of T cell responses to AZD1222 COVID-19 vaccine. General study results and limits: An increase in Spike-specific TCR breadth and depth was observed after two AZD1222 doses. Possibly, clonal diversity was underestimated; donors were largely white British and included more females.

Sequenced by immunoSEQ multiplex PCR; TCRdb stores in-frame clones only, minus some. The sample includes around 110,000 clones, around nine tenths of them seen just once. V was trimmed by 3 bases and J by 12 bases, leaving 12 bases between them. The CDR3 spans 12 residues. The V and J genes are TRBV12-3 or TRBV12-4 and TRBJ2-1; the D gene is possibly TRBD2 (6 bases). The TCR originated in an adult in good health. This sample comprised peripheral blood, obtained on day 0 of AZD1222 vaccination. The CDR3 DNA reads TGTGCCAGCAGTTTCCGGGGGAAAGGGCAGTTCTTC. Encoded protein: CASSFRGKGQFF.